These 5 T cell receptor beta chains share one sample of origin, sequenced in a study of blood T cell repertoires in COVID-19. Sequenced by immunoSEQ multiplex PCR; TCRdb stores in-frame clones only, minus some. The sample holds roughly 250,000 clones; around 89% are singletons and the top ten take around 0.8%. Input material: peripheral blood. Receptor source: a man aged 25 to 40 with acute or convalescent COVID-19.

Concerning this clone: This sample includes further DNA sequences coding for the same CDR3. This chain links TRBV5-1 with TRBJ2-7; 7 bases map to TRBD1. Germline CDR1 and CDR2: SGHRS and YFSETQ. This CDR3 spans 14 amino acids. The V segment lost 0 bases and the J segment 0 bases; nucleotides outside the gene matches: 0. The CDR3 here is CASSLGDSSYEQYF. Written as DNA, the CDR3 is TGCGCCAGCAGCTTGGGGGACAGCTCCTACGAGCAGTACTTC.

The V gene is TRBV6-1, the J gene TRBJ2-1; D is undetermined. CDR1 and CDR2 (germline): MNHNS, SASEGT. With 1 base removed from V and 1 base from J, the gap between germline ends came to 5 bases. This CDR3 is built from 14 residues. The chain's CDR3 is CASSEGPSYNEQFF. The CDR3 DNA is TGTGCCAGCAGTGAAGGGCCGTCCTACAATGAGCAGTTCTTC.

This clone has just a few counts. The chain couples TRBV21-1 to TRBJ1-5; the DNA was not compared with TRBD1, the D call given in the table. TRBV21-1 is termed a pseudogene. The CDR3 has 14 residues. The CDR3 nucleotides are TGTGCCAGCATCCCCGGACAGGGTGATCAGCCCCAGCATTTT. Its translation: CASIPGQGDQPQHF.

The rearrangement uses TRBV11-2 and TRBJ2-1; a possible D gene is TRBD2 (5 bases). V dropped 3 bases and J dropped 2 bases, with 14 bases sitting between them. The CDR3 covers 16 residues. CDR1 and CDR2 (germline): SGHAT, FQNNGV. Here the CDR3 reads CASSFEWTSTYNEQFF. CDR3 DNA sequence: TGTGCCAGCAGCTTCGAATGGACTTCTACCTACAATGAGCAGTTCTTC.

This clone was found once. The rearrangement uses TRBV28 and TRBJ1-1; no clear D. Germline V gene data show CDR1 as MDHEN and CDR2 as SYDVKM. This CDR3 has 15 amino acids. The V end lost 1 base, the J end lost 1 base, and 10 bases lay between the germline ends. The CDR3 DNA reads as TGTGCCAGCAGTTTATCGGGGTCCGCGAACACTGAAGCTTTCTTT. Protein product: CASSLSGSANTEAFF. Drawing the rest from reference TRBV28 and TRBJ1-1, the complete variable domain is DVKVTQSSRYLVKRTGEKVFLECVQDMDHENMFWYRQDPGLGLRLIYFSYDVKMKEKGDIPEGYSVSREKKERFSLILESASTNQTSMYLCASSLSGSANTEAFFGQGTRLTVV.